This note documents a single T cell receptor beta chain sequence. The target antigen is unknown. This entry is derived from a study of beta chain features in type 1 diabetes. The study, taken as a whole, reports: Researchers report that Type 1 diabetes patients had moderately but significantly shorter TCRB CDR3s across all four CD4+ subsets. Patients with type 1 diabetes carried fewer insertions and had more deletions at their VDJ junctions.

One heparinised draw of blood, averaging roughly 120 mL, came from each donor. The authors obtained over 98% purity in all sorted populations. The length of the CDR3 is 14 residues. Germline CDR1 and CDR2: SGHTA and FQGNSA. The ends were cut back, 2 bases at V and 1 base at J, with 8 bases in the middle. Reverse transcription of all isolated RNA meant that expressed TCRB transcripts were sequenced. Here immunoSEQ multiplex PCR was the method, and the copy in TCRdb shows in-frame clones only, minus some. The sample records over 650,000 clones, more than 13% being singletons. Sequenced material: naive CD4+ T cells from blood. The TCR originated in a man between 18 and 29 years old with type 1 diabetes. This chain connects TRBV7-2 to TRBJ1-1; D is unclear. The CDR3 region has the DNA TGTGCCAGCAGCTTACCATATTCGAACACTGAAGCTTTCTTT. Its protein product is CASSLPYSNTEAFF.